The 25 T cell receptor beta chains listed next were all sequenced from one sample in a study of blood T cell repertoires in COVID-19. Produced via immunoSEQ multiplex PCR; TCRdb's table is partial and in-frame only. The sample lists approximately 150,000 clones; 85% to 90% were seen once. The sequenced material came from peripheral blood. All receptors come from a woman of 80 years or more with COVID-19, enrolled during active disease.

The rearrangement links TRBV18 to TRBJ2-3; 9 positions match TRBD2. Germline assignment: CDR1 KGHSH and CDR2 LQKENI. J gave up 3 bases and V 1 base, and 8 bases lay outside the gene matches. This CDR3 comprises 17 residues. The CDR3 is CASSPLSLAGNTDTQYF. CDR3 DNA sequence: TGTGCCAGCTCACCACTATCTCTAGCGGGAAATACAGATACGCAGTATTTT.

The rearrangement links TRBV6-1 to TRBJ1-1; D not certain. CDR3 length: 13 amino acids. Germline V gene sequence: CDR1 MNHNS, CDR2 SASEGT. Trimming removed 3 bases at V and 4 bases at J, with 9 bases between. In nucleotides, the CDR3 is TGTGCCAGCAGTGAGTGGGCAGGCACTGAAGCTTTCTTT. Encoded protein: CASSEWAGTEAFF.

The chain has TRBV4-3 and TRBJ2-3, with 11 bases matching TRBD2. This CDR3 comprises 16 residues. The ends lost 0 bases at V and 8 bases at J; junction bases unmatched: 7. The V gene's germline CDR1 is LGHNA and CDR2 YSLEER. The CDR3 coding sequence is TGCGCCAGCAGCCAAGAAAAGGCTCTAGCGGGAGGTACGCAGTATTTT. Translated, it gives CASSQEKALAGGTQYF.

The chain carries TRBV29-1 and TRBJ2-7, with 12 bases aligning to TRBD2. CDR3 length: 13 amino acids. V shed 3 bases and J 6 bases; nucleotides not matched to a gene: 3. Germline V CDR1 and CDR2: SQVTM, ANQGSEA. The CDR3 loop is CSVDSGLAGEQYF. The DNA of the CDR3 is TGCAGCGTTGACTCGGGACTAGCGGGCGAGCAGTACTTC.

The rearrangement joins TRBV7-9 to TRBJ1-1; TRBD1 matches at 10 bases. V shed 4 bases, J shed 4 bases, and the junction held 6 bases outside the gene matches. The CDR3 runs to 15 residues. The germline V gene encodes CDR1 SEHNR and CDR2 FQNEAQ (reference sequence). As DNA, the CDR3 is TGTGCCAGCAGCTCCGGGACAGGGGTAATCACTGAAGCTTTCTTT. Translating gives CASSSGTGVITEAFF.

The V gene is TRBV4-3, the J gene TRBJ1-5, with D uncertain. CDR1 and CDR2 from the germline V gene are LGHNA and YSLEER. V was shortened by 0 bases and J by 1 base, with 19 bases between the two germline ends. This CDR3 comprises 19 residues. The CDR3 here is CASSQEVGYSGASNQPQHF. CDR3 bases: TGCGCCAGCAGCCAAGAGGTGGGTTACAGTGGCGCCAGCAATCAGCCCCAGCATTTT.

The J gene is TRBJ2-7, the V gene TRBV19; D call uncertain. The CDR3 extends over 15 amino acids. Germline V gene lookup returns CDR1 LNHDA and CDR2 SQIVND (reference sequence). The V end lost 6 bases, the J end lost 2 bases, and 17 bases lay between the germline ends. The chain's CDR3 is CASRMAADLTYEQYF. Written as DNA, the CDR3 is TGTGCCAGTAGAATGGCGGCAGACCTTACCTACGAGCAGTACTTC.

The chain employs TRBV9 and TRBJ1-5; D call uncertain. CDR1 and CDR2 (germline): SGDLS, YYNGEE. V shed 4 bases and J shed 5 bases, with 10 bases lying between them. The CDR3 contains 13 residues. The CDR3 spells CASSPLPDQPQHF. CDR3 bases: TGTGCCAGCAGCCCCCTCCCCGATCAGCCCCAGCATTTT.

This chain links TRBV19 with TRBJ1-1, with TRBD1 identical over 9 bases. V trimming: 2 bases; J trimming: 0 bases; junction bases outside the gene matches: 16. Per germline, CDR1 LNHDA and CDR2 SQIVND (reference sequence). CDR3 length: 20 residues. In nucleotides, the CDR3 is TGTGCCAGTAGTATAAGGGGGGCGACCGGGACAGGGCAGATGAACACTGAAGCTTTCTTT. Amino acid sequence: CASSIRGATGTGQMNTEAFF.

V gene TRBV9 combines with J gene TRBJ1-3; 7 bases map to TRBD1. The CDR3 spans 15 residues. The J segment lost 2 bases and the V segment lost 0 bases, leaving 2 bases of the junction unmatched. The germline V gene encodes CDR1 SGDLS and CDR2 YYNGEE. In DNA form, the CDR3 reads TGTGCCAGCAGCGTAGCAGACAGGGCTGGAAACACCATATATTTT. It is translated as CASSVADRAGNTIYF.

The chain uses TRBV25-1 and TRBJ2-1, with 11 bases matching TRBD1. The germline V gene has CDR1 MGHDK and CDR2 SYGVNS. Unmatched junction bases numbered 6, after V lost 1 base and J lost 7 bases. The CDR3 runs 16 residues. The CDR3 nucleotides are TGTGCCAGCAGTGAATCCCGGACAGGGGGCTGGAATGAGCAGTTCTTC. Translation gives CASSESRTGGWNEQFF.

The V and J genes are TRBV27 and TRBJ1-4; D is ambiguous. CDR3 length: 15 amino acids. Per the germline V gene, CDR1 is MNHEY and CDR2 is SMNVEV (reference sequence). V lost 0 bases to trimming and J lost 3 bases, with 8 bases between them. CDR3 nucleotide sequence: TGTGCCAGCAGTTTATCGAGCACCTCTAATGAAAAACTGTTTTTT. It is translated as CASSLSSTSNEKLFF.

A few counts support this clone. V is TRBV7-2 and J is TRBJ2-7, with D possibly TRBD1 on 6 matching bases. Germline V CDR1 and CDR2: SGHTA, FQGNSA. The V end lost 5 bases, the J end lost 2 bases, and 10 bases lay between the germline ends. This CDR3 has 13 residues. The DNA for the CDR3 is TGTGCCAGCAGCCCACAGGGCACCTACGAGCAGTACTTC. Protein sequence: CASSPQGTYEQYF.

Only one count was recorded for this clone. The chain is built from TRBV7-9 and TRBJ1-2, with unresolved D. CDR1 and CDR2 from the germline V gene are SEHNR and FQNEAQ (reference sequence). This CDR3 contains 13 residues. The V and J ends lost 2 bases and 2 bases respectively, with 6 bases between them. CDR3 DNA sequence: TGTGCCAGCAGCTTACTTCCCAACTATGGCTACACCTTC. This translates into CASSLLPNYGYTF. The variable domain in full, completed from reference TRBV7-9 and TRBJ1-2, reads DTGVSQNPRHKITKRGQNVTFRCDPISEHNRLYWYRQTLGQGPEFLTYFQNEAQLEKSRLLSDRFSAERPKGSFSTLEIQRTEQGDSAMYLCASSLLPNYGYTFGSGTRLTVV.

V usage is TRBV5-1 and J usage is TRBJ2-1, with 11 bases aligning to TRBD2. CDR3 length: 16 residues. Trimming removed 0 bases from V and 6 bases from J; junction bases left unmatched: 5. Looked up from germline, CDR1 is SGHRS and CDR2 is YFSETQ. The CDR3 region is CASSLGGTSGINEQFF. DNA of the CDR3: TGCGCCAGCAGCTTGGGAGGGACTAGCGGAATCAATGAGCAGTTCTTC. Variable domain in full (rest from reference TRBV5-1 and TRBJ2-1): KAGVTQTPRYLIKTRGQQVTLSCSPISGHRSVSWYQQTPGQGLQFLFEYFSETQRNKGNFPGRFSGRQFSNSRSEMNVSTLELGDSALYLCASSLGGTSGINEQFFGPGTRLTVL.

This rearrangement joins TRBV7-9 to TRBJ2-5, with D tentatively TRBD2 (6 bases). The germline V gene encodes CDR1 SEHNR and CDR2 FQNEAQ (reference sequence). V was trimmed by 1 base and J by 5 bases, leaving 17 bases between them. The CDR3 sequence is 16 residues long. The CDR3 nucleotides are TGTGCCAGCAGCTTAGGGTCGGAGACGGGAGTGGAGACCCAGTACTTC. Encoded protein: CASSLGSETGVETQYF.

The chain carries TRBV5-1 and TRBJ2-7, with 7 bases identical to TRBD2. The CDR3 totals 16 residues. Trimming at V came to 2 bases and at J to 0 bases, leaving 8 bases not matched to a gene. Germline CDR1 is SGHRS and CDR2 is YFSETQ. CDR3 nucleotide sequence: TGCGCCAGCAGCTTTGTTGCTAGCGGAAACTCCTACGAGCAGTACTTC. Encoded protein: CASSFVASGNSYEQYF.

The chain is built from TRBV7-2 and TRBJ2-5; TRBD1 matches at 9 bases. V shed 8 bases and J 5 bases; nucleotides not matched to a gene: 0. The CDR3 consists of 11 residues. CDR1 and CDR2 from the germline V gene are SGHTA and FQGNSA. This chain's CDR3 is CASGQGETQYF. CDR3 DNA: TGTGCCAGCGGACAGGGGGAGACCCAGTACTTC.

The count of this clone is one. The chain joins TRBV28 to TRBJ2-1; 9 bases map to TRBD1. The CDR3 covers 15 residues. Germline V gene sequence: CDR1 MDHEN, CDR2 SYDVKM. V lost 6 bases, J lost 7 bases, and 10 bases stayed unmatched. The CDR3 DNA sequence: TGTGCCAGCAGGCCGGGACAGGGATTCAGAAATGAGCAGTTCTTC. It is translated as CASRPGQGFRNEQFF.

This chain uses TRBV9 with TRBJ1-6; weak D call: TRBD1 (5 bases). This CDR3 has 14 residues. The V and J ends lost 0 bases and 10 bases respectively, with 11 bases between them. The germline gives CDR1 SGDLS, CDR2 YYNGEE. The CDR3 DNA is TGTGCCAGCAGCGTAGGCGGGGGAGGCTCACCCCTCCACTTT. Translated: CASSVGGGGSPLHF. The entire variable domain, with the rest obtained from reference TRBV9 and TRBJ1-6, is as follows: DSGVTQTPKHLITATGQRVTLRCSPRSGDLSVYWYQQSLDQGLQFLIQYYNGEERAKGNILERFSAQQFPDLHSELNLSSLELGDSALYFCASSVGGGGSPLHFGNGTRLTVT.

This clone was counted between two and nine times. V usage is TRBV10-3 and J usage is TRBJ2-2; TRBD1 might be the D (5 bases). V was clipped by 3 bases and J by 5 bases, with 10 bases between them. CDR3 length equals 14 residues. Germline values: CDR1 ENHRY, CDR2 SYGVKD. The CDR3 nucleotides read TGTGCCATCAGTGATGGGGCGGCTACCGGGGAGCTGTTTTTT. Translated, it gives CAISDGAATGELFF.

This clone is a singleton in its sample. The genes are TRBV6-1 and TRBJ1-2, with TRBD1 as a possible D gene (5 bases). The V gene's germline CDR1 is MNHNS and CDR2 SASEGT. V lost 1 base and J lost 4, with 7 bases in between. The CDR3 length is 13 residues. The CDR3 DNA sequence: TGTGCCAGCAGTGAAGGGGGCGGCTATGGCTACACCTTC. It codes for CASSEGGGYGYTF.

This rearrangement joins TRBV10-2 to TRBJ1-5; a weak D match, TRBD1 (6 bases). V was clipped by 0 bases and J by 5 bases, with 14 bases between them. In germline, CDR1 is WSHSY, CDR2 SAAADI. The CDR3 runs 16 residues. Written as DNA, the CDR3 is TGCGCCAGCAGTGAGTCGTACGGGACATTTGATCAGCCCCAGCATTTT. The encoded protein is CASSESYGTFDQPQHF.

This chain links TRBV5-4 with TRBJ2-2, with 13 bases fitting TRBD2. Germline lookup yields CDR1 SGHNT and CDR2 YYREEE (reference sequence). Trimming took 0 bases from V and 7 from J; bases not matched to a gene: 6. The CDR3 covers 17 residues. The CDR3 nucleotides read TGTGCCAGCAGCTTGGGGACTAGCGGGAGTGTGGGCGGGGAGCTGTTTTTT. Translating gives CASSLGTSGSVGGELFF.

This chain uses TRBV29-1 with TRBJ2-7; 13 bases fit TRBD2. The V segment lost 4 bases and the J segment 4 bases; nucleotides outside the gene matches: 7. The CDR3 spans 15 residues. Germline CDR1 and CDR2: SQVTM and ANQGSEA. CDR3 amino acids: CSVGLAGGMRYEQYF. For the CDR3, the DNA is TGCAGCGTTGGACTAGCGGGAGGAATGAGGTACGAGCAGTACTTC.